One and the same sample provided the 32 T cell receptor beta chains below, sequenced in a study of molecular identifiers for immune sequencing clone quantification. TCRdb re-analysed the PCR reads in MiXCR, keeping a single row per CDR3 protein. The table shows around 460,000 distinct CDR3 sequences, with around 21% occurring only once. The sample was naive CD8+ T cells from blood, with Jurkat cell RNA spiked in. Subset here: FACS-sorted CD8+CD4-CCR7+CD45RA+ naive T cells. All receptors derive from a human donor in good health. Some libraries in this study had Jurkat cell RNA spiked in.

This sequence joins TRBV30 and TRBJ2-1; D remains ambiguous. Trimming took off 2 bases at V and 10 bases at J, with 12 bases between the two ends. The V gene's germline CDR1 is GTSNPN and CDR2 SVGIG (reference sequence). The CDR3 loop spans 12 amino acids. CDR3 amino acids: CAWSRTSWEQFF. DNA for the CDR3: TGTGCCTGGAGTCGCACTTCCTGGGAGCAGTTCTTC. Based on the CDR3 plus reference TRBV30 and TRBJ2-1, the full variable domain is SQTIHQWPATLVQPVGSPLSLECTVEGTSNPNLYWYRQAAGRGLQLLFYSVGIGQISSEVPQNLSASRPQDRQFILSSKKLLLSDSGFYLCAWSRTSWEQFFGPGTRLTVL.

This clonotype was picked up a small number of times. This chain uses TRBV28 with TRBJ1-1; 7 bases map to TRBD1. With V trimmed by 5 bases and J by 2 bases, 8 bases remained unmatched. The CDR3 length is 15 residues. In germline, CDR1 is MDHEN, CDR2 SYDVKM. The CDR3 reads CASSGYGTDNTEAFF. The DNA for the CDR3 is TGTGCCAGCAGTGGATACGGGACAGACAACACTGAAGCTTTCTTT.

V is TRBV11-2 and J is TRBJ2-3; 14 bases fit TRBD2. J lost 7 bases, V lost 5 bases, and 5 bases had no gene match. Germline V gives CDR1 SGHAT, CDR2 FQNNGV. The CDR3 length is 15 residues. The CDR3 is CASSEGTSGRNTQYF. CDR3 bases: TGTGCCAGCAGCGAGGGGACTAGCGGGAGAAATACGCAGTATTTT.

This clonotype was recorded a few times. The chain is built from TRBV24-1 and TRBJ2-5, with D perhaps matching TRBD2 (5 bases). CDR1 KGHDR and CDR2 SFDVKD come from the germline V gene. The CDR3 totals 16 residues. V gave up 7 bases and J gave up 1 base, with 18 bases separating them. In nucleotides, the CDR3 is TGTGCCACCAGCGGGATCGGTGCAGAGCCCCAAGAGACCCAGTACTTC. Its protein product is CATSGIGAEPQETQYF.

The table lists this clonotype with a few counts. This chain links TRBV4-3 with TRBJ1-5; D is unresolved. The CDR3 loop spans 15 amino acids. V lost 0 bases and J 4 bases, leaving 10 bases between the germline ends. Germline V gene lookup returns CDR1 LGHNA and CDR2 YSLEER. This CDR3 is CASSQDSAGNQPQHF. CDR3 DNA sequence: TGCGCCAGCAGCCAAGACTCGGCAGGAAATCAGCCCCAGCATTTT.

This clonotype appeared a single time. The chain uses TRBV20-1 and TRBJ1-4; D is undetermined. This CDR3 region has 11 residues. Deletions cut 6 bases from V and 16 bases from J, with 18 bases between. Germline-derived CDR1 and CDR2 are DFQATT and SNEGSKA (reference sequence). The CDR3 region has the DNA TGCAGTGCGAGACTTACGGGGATGAGGTTTTTT. Its protein product is CSARLTGMRFF.

The genes are TRBV30 and TRBJ2-1; D may be TRBD1 (5 bases). The CDR3 length is 13 residues. The germline V gene encodes CDR1 GTSNPN and CDR2 SVGIG (reference sequence). The V and J ends lost 3 bases and 7 bases respectively, with 13 bases between them. CDR3 sequence: CAWSADTNNEQFF. As DNA, the CDR3 is TGTGCCTGGAGCGCGGACACAAATAATGAGCAGTTCTTC.

This clonotype turned up a few times. The chain carries TRBV28 and TRBJ2-6; unclear D gene. Trimming removed 3 bases from V and 1 base from J, with 7 bases in between. The CDR3 is 15 residues long. In germline, CDR1 is MDHEN, CDR2 SYDVKM. The DNA for the CDR3 is TGTGCCAGCAGTTTCTTAGAGTCTGGGGCCAACGTCCTGACTTTC. This gives the protein CASSFLESGANVLTF.

With regard to this clonotype: A much larger clone lies one base from this, so it may be a read error. V gene TRBV20-1 combines with J gene TRBJ2-7, with D possibly matching TRBD2 (7 bases). The germline V and J ends were trimmed by 3 bases and 2 bases, with 17 bases remaining between them. In germline, CDR1 is DFQATT, CDR2 SNEGSKA (reference sequence). The CDR3 covers 15 residues. In DNA, the CDR3 is TGCAGTGCTAGTTGGCGGGGGCGACCCGCCTACGAGCAGTACTTC. It encodes CSASWRGRPAYEQYF.

The chain recombines TRBV20-1 with TRBJ2-7; D may be TRBD2 (5 bases). V was cut by 1 base and J by 2 bases, with 12 bases left in between. Germline values: CDR1 DFQATT, CDR2 SNEGSKA (reference sequence). There are 14 residues in the CDR3. The CDR3 coding sequence is TGCAGTGCTAGAGCCTGGAGGTGGACCTACGAGCAGTACTTC. It encodes CSARAWRWTYEQYF.

The CDR3 sequence is CASSMDRGIAKNIQYF. In DNA form, the CDR3 reads TGTGCCAGTAGTATGGACAGGGGAATAGCCAAAAACATTCAGTACTTC. The genes are TRBV19 and TRBJ2-4; 9 bases fit TRBD1. V dropped 3 bases and J dropped 0; count of bases not matched to a gene: 3. Germline-derived CDR1 and CDR2 are LNHDA and SQIVND (reference sequence). The CDR3 contains 16 residues.

This clonotype occurred once. Germline and junction disagree at one end, which may indicate a read error. For the CDR3, the DNA is TGTGCCAGCGGTTACTCCCGGACAGTTTCTGTGGAGCAGTACTTC. Its protein product is CASGYSRTVSVEQYF. This chain links TRBV6-2 or TRBV6-3 with TRBJ2-7, with a tentative D call TRBD1 (6 bases). The CDR3 runs 15 residues. Germline CDR1 and CDR2: MNHEY and SVGEGT.

This clonotype has a count of ten or more. This chain connects TRBV10-3 to TRBJ2-7; no firm D call. The CDR3 sequence is 12 residues long. Germline loops: CDR1 ENHRY, CDR2 SYGVKD. Trimming stripped 6 bases from V and 3 bases from J, with 9 bases between. The CDR3 nucleotides are TGTGCCATCAGGGATTTCTACTACGAGCAGTACTTC. Encoded protein: CAIRDFYYEQYF.

The J gene is TRBJ2-7, the V gene TRBV5-5; TRBD2 is a possible D gene (6 bases). The CDR3 consists of 15 residues. V was clipped by 3 bases and J by 0 bases, with 13 bases between them. Looked up from germline, CDR1 is SGHKS and CDR2 is YYEKEE (reference sequence). In DNA, the CDR3 is TGTGCCAGCAGCTATCGGGACTTCAGCTCCTACGAGCAGTACTTC. It is translated as CASSYRDFSSYEQYF.

This clonotype showed up many times. The chain links TRBV5-1 to TRBJ1-5; D possibly corresponds to TRBD1 (6 bases). The CDR3 consists of 14 residues. The germline V and J ends were trimmed by 1 base and 5 bases, with 10 bases remaining between them. Germline-derived CDR1 and CDR2 are SGHRS and YFSETQ. Here the CDR3 DNA reads TGCGCCAGCAGCTTGACAGGGTTGGATCAGCCCCAGCATTTT. Encoded protein: CASSLTGLDQPQHF.

There are many counts of this clonotype. The chain links TRBV21-1 to TRBJ2-5; the table names TRBD2, a call not compared with the DNA. TRBV21-1 is an annotated pseudogene. The CDR3 runs 16 residues. CDR3 coding DNA: TGTGCCAGCATCAACCCGCTAGCGGGGTACCAAGAGACCCAGTACTTC. Its protein product is CASINPLAGYQETQYF.

In this sample, this clonotype turned up a few times. This chain uses TRBV7-9 with TRBJ2-1; 9 nucleotides match TRBD2. Per the germline V gene, CDR1 is SEHNR and CDR2 is FQNEAQ (reference sequence). With 1 base clipped from V and 8 bases from J, the junction kept 6 bases outside the gene matches. The CDR3 spans 15 residues. The CDR3 coding sequence is TGTGCCAGCAGCTTAGTGTTAGCGGGAGTAGATGAGCAGTTCTTC. It codes for CASSLVLAGVDEQFF.

This clonotype was seen at least ten times. The V call is TRBV7-9, the J call TRBJ2-2, with no clear D. Germline values: CDR1 SEHNR, CDR2 FQNEAQ (reference sequence). The CDR3 contains 12 residues. V lost 3 bases, J lost 4 bases, and 3 bases lay in between. The CDR3: CASSLVTGELFF. In DNA, the CDR3 is TGTGCCAGCAGCTTGGTCACCGGGGAGCTGTTTTTT.

This clonotype was observed many times. The chain recombines TRBV7-2 with TRBJ2-5; D might be TRBD2 (5 bases). Germline loops: CDR1 SGHTA, CDR2 FQGNSA. The CDR3 runs 14 residues. Trimming took off 1 base at V and 0 bases at J, with 6 bases between the two ends. The chain's CDR3 is CASSLGEYQETQYF. The CDR3 DNA reads as TGTGCCAGCAGCTTAGGGGAGTACCAAGAGACCCAGTACTTC.

This chain links TRBV27 with TRBJ1-2, with D tentatively TRBD1 (5 bases). Germline CDR1 reads MNHEY; CDR2 reads SMNVEV (reference sequence). Between the trimmed V and J ends, which lost 6 bases and 5 bases, there was a span of 13 bases. This CDR3 is 13 amino acids long. The CDR3 DNA reads TGTGCCAGCAGGAACCTGGGGGAATATGGCTACACCTTC. It codes for CASRNLGEYGYTF.

V usage is TRBV29-1 and J usage is TRBJ1-2, with no clear D. The germline V gene encodes CDR1 SQVTM and CDR2 ANQGSEA. With 1 base removed from V and 8 bases from J, the gap between germline ends came to 8 bases. The CDR3 totals 11 residues. The CDR3 DNA sequence: TGCAGCGTTGAAGCCCTAGGGGGCTACACCTTC. Its translation: CSVEALGGYTF.

Turning to this clonotype: Given a much more abundant clone one base away, this may be a read error. The V and J genes are TRBV28 and TRBJ1-2, with a possible D match to TRBD1 (5 bases). CDR1 and CDR2 (germline): MDHEN, SYDVKM. The CDR3 is made up of 14 amino acids. The CDR3 spells CASSLLGEVYGYAF. Written as DNA, the CDR3 is TGTGCCAGCAGTTTGTTGGGGGAAGTCTATGGCTACGCCTTC.

The chain carries TRBV5-5 and TRBJ1-1; 7 positions match TRBD1. Germline V lookup: CDR1 SGHKS, CDR2 YYEKEE (reference sequence). V shed 4 bases and J 11 bases; nucleotides not matched to a gene: 5. The CDR3 has 11 amino acids. The CDR3, as DNA: TGTGCCAGCAGCGTAGACAGGGACGCTTTCTTT. Protein: CASSVDRDAFF.

This clonotype was found many times. V is TRBV27 and J is TRBJ1-5; D gene ambiguous. CDR1 and CDR2 from the germline V gene are MNHEY and SMNVEV (reference sequence). CDR3 length: 15 amino acids. The V end lost 3 bases, the J end lost 2 bases, and 11 bases lay between the germline ends. The CDR3 reads CASSFSSGGNQPQHF. DNA for the CDR3: TGTGCCAGCAGTTTCTCTTCTGGGGGCAATCAGCCCCAGCATTTT.

This clonotype was picked up many times. The chain links TRBV7-9 to TRBJ2-3; D gene ambiguous. From germline, CDR1 is SEHNR and CDR2 FQNEAQ (reference sequence). This CDR3 has 16 residues. Trimming took 1 base from V and 2 from J, leaving 13 bases between them. The CDR3 reads CASSLVEAANTDTQYF. CDR3 in DNA: TGTGCCAGCAGCTTAGTAGAAGCAGCGAACACAGATACGCAGTATTTT. The full variable domain, completed using reference TRBV7-9 and TRBJ2-3, is DTGVSQNPRHKITKRGQNVTFRCDPISEHNRLYWYRQTLGQGPEFLTYFQNEAQLEKSRLLSDRFSAERPKGSFSTLEIQRTEQGDSAMYLCASSLVEAANTDTQYFGPGTRLTVL.

This clonotype was found many times. The V and J genes are TRBV28 and TRBJ1-2, with D uncertain. The V and J ends lost 5 bases and 4 bases respectively, with 14 bases between them. CDR1 and CDR2 (germline): MDHEN, SYDVKM. The CDR3 consists of 14 residues. This CDR3 is CASSPLDRSYGYTF. CDR3 DNA: TGTGCCAGCAGTCCCCTTGATCGGTCCTATGGCTACACCTTC.

This clonotype was picked up many times. This chain uses TRBV6-6 with TRBJ2-5, with D perhaps given as TRBD1 or TRBD2 (5 bases each). The CDR3 spans 13 residues. The V gene's germline CDR1 is MNHNY and CDR2 SVGAGI (reference sequence). V lost 3 bases and J lost 2, with 7 bases in between. The CDR3 DNA is TGTGCCAGCAGTTATGAGGGGCAAGAGACCCAGTACTTC. Translating it yields CASSYEGQETQYF.

This clonotype was observed many times. This chain uses TRBV29-1 with TRBJ2-5, with TRBD1 identical over 8 bases. Per germline, CDR1 SQVTM and CDR2 ANQGSEA. V shed 8 bases and J 0 bases; nucleotides not matched to a gene: 8. CDR3 length: 14 amino acids. The CDR3 region has the DNA TGCAGCACATTGGAGACAGGGGACCAAGAGACCCAGTACTTC. Protein sequence: CSTLETGDQETQYF. Together with reference TRBV29-1 and TRBJ2-5, the CDR3 gives the full variable domain: SAVISQKPSRDICQRGTSLTIQCQVDSQVTMMFWYRQQPGQSLTLIATANQGSEATYESGFVIDKFPISRPNLTFSTLTVSNMSPEDSSIYLCSTLETGDQETQYFGPGTRLLVL.

The V call is TRBV7-6, the J call TRBJ2-2; 7 positions match TRBD2. Looked up from germline, CDR1 is SGHVS and CDR2 is FNYEAQ. Trimming took 1 base from V and 2 from J; bases not matched to a gene: 13. This CDR3 region has 19 residues. CDR3: CASSLDHPGAGLNTGELFF. The CDR3 nucleotides are TGTGCCAGCAGCTTAGACCACCCAGGAGCGGGGCTAAACACCGGGGAGCTGTTTTTT. The full variable domain, completed using reference TRBV7-6 and TRBJ2-2, is GAGVSQSPRYKVTKRGQDVALRCDPISGHVSLYWYRQALGQGPEFLTYFNYEAQQDKSGLPNDRFSAERPEGSISTLTIQRTEQRDSAMYRCASSLDHPGAGLNTGELFFGEGSRLTVL.

For this clonotype: A read error may be the cause here, since a much bigger clone is one base away. The chain employs TRBV13 and TRBJ1-1; TRBD1 agrees at 7 bases. From germline, CDR1 is PRHDT and CDR2 FYEKMQ (reference sequence). Losses at the gene ends were 5 bases for V and 6 bases for J; bases not matched to a gene: 12. The CDR3 is made up of 15 amino acids. CDR3 in amino acids: CASSETTGTGAEAFF. The CDR3 coding sequence is TGTGCCAGCAGCGAAACGACAGGGACTGGCGCTGAAGCTTTCTTT.

J is TRBJ2-5 and V is TRBV4-1; D is perhaps TRBD1 (5 bases). This CDR3 contains 16 residues. V was pared by 3 bases and J by 4 bases, with 18 bases between. The germline gives CDR1 MGHRA, CDR2 YSYEKL. The CDR3 here is CASSQDDSWTLETQYF. For the CDR3, the DNA is TGCGCCAGCAGCCAGGACGACTCTTGGACATTAGAGACCCAGTACTTC.

In this sample, this clonotype turned up a few times. The chain has TRBV6-2 or TRBV6-3 and TRBJ2-3, with a weak D call TRBD2 (6 bases). The CDR3 spans 17 residues. Germline CDR1 and CDR2: MNHEY and SVGEGT. V lost 4 bases and J lost 2, with 19 bases in between. CDR3 protein: CASSFPEPGLYTDTQYF. The CDR3 region has the DNA TGTGCCAGCAGTTTCCCGGAACCGGGACTGTACACAGATACGCAGTATTTT.